These T cell receptor beta chains were read from a single sample in a study of control samples from healthy donors and cancer patients. The table came from immunoSEQ multiplex PCR; TCRdb's copy has only in-frame clones and leaves some out. The table lists roughly 49,000 clones, just over 90% of them singletons. The sequenced material came from PBMCs. Receptor source: a man younger than 45 with colorectal cancer. The CDR3 runs from the conserved cysteine through the conserved F or W. The D gene is left open where the match is weak.

CDR3nt: TGCAGCGTGCGAGGGGACACTGAAGCTTTCTTT
CDR3aa: CSVRGDTEAFF
d_gene: NA
v_gene: TRBV29-1
j_gene: TRBJ1-1

CDR3nt: TGTGCCAGTAGTCCCCAGGAGGGGGGGAACACTGAAGCTTTCTTT
CDR3aa: CASSPQEGGNTEAFF
d_gene: NA
v_gene: TRBV19
j_gene: TRBJ1-1

CDR3nt: TGCGCCAGCAGCGATAGTCGGGTAGCCACCGGGGAGCTGTTTTTT
CDR3aa: CASSDSRVATGELFF
d_gene: NA
v_gene: TRBV4-3
j_gene: TRBJ2-2

CDR3nt: TGTGCCAGCAGCCAAGTTAGGGGACAGGGGGCTGGGGAGCAGTACTTC
CDR3aa: CASSQVRGQGAGEQYF
d_gene: TRBD1
v_gene: TRBV3-1/TRBV3-2
j_gene: TRBJ2-7

CDR3nt: TGTGCCAGCAGCCCCGCGGGGGGGTGGGATGAGCAGTTCTTC
CDR3aa: CASSPAGGWDEQFF
d_gene: TRBD2
v_gene: TRBV7-2
j_gene: TRBJ2-1

CDR3nt: TGTGCCAGCAGCTTAGGAACCGGGACAGGGGTCCTATATCAGCCCCAGCATTTT
CDR3aa: CASSLGTGTGVLYQPQHF
d_gene: TRBD1
v_gene: TRBV11-2
j_gene: TRBJ1-5

CDR3nt: TGTGCCAGCAGTTACGGGGGAGGGTTGGAAGAAAAACTGTTTTTT
CDR3aa: CASSYGGGLEEKLFF
d_gene: NA
v_gene: TRBV6-6
j_gene: TRBJ1-4

CDR3nt: TGTGCCAGCAGGGGAGCTTCAGGCAATGAGCAGTTCTTC
CDR3aa: CASRGASGNEQFF
d_gene: NA
v_gene: TRBV11-3
j_gene: TRBJ2-1

CDR3nt: TGTGCCAGCAGTTACCTCCGGGGGGACTATGGCTACACCTTC
CDR3aa: CASSYLRGDYGYTF
d_gene: NA
v_gene: TRBV6-2/TRBV6-3
j_gene: TRBJ1-2

CDR3nt: TGTGCCAGCAGCTCGTGGAAAGGAACAGGGTGGTACAATGAGCAGTTCTTC
CDR3aa: CASSSWKGTGWYNEQFF
d_gene: NA
v_gene: TRBV7-9
j_gene: TRBJ2-1

CDR3nt: TGTGCCTGGACCAGGACAGGGAACACTGAAGCTTTCTTT
CDR3aa: CAWTRTGNTEAFF
d_gene: TRBD1
v_gene: TRBV30
j_gene: TRBJ1-1

CDR3nt: TGCGCCAGCAGCTTGGGGGCCTGGGTGACTAATGAAAAACTGTTTTTT
CDR3aa: CASSLGAWVTNEKLFF
d_gene: NA
v_gene: TRBV5-1
j_gene: TRBJ1-4

CDR3nt: TGTGCCAGCAGCGCAACGGGGGTTTCCTACGAGCAGTACTTC
CDR3aa: CASSATGVSYEQYF
d_gene: NA
v_gene: TRBV9
j_gene: TRBJ2-7

CDR3nt: TGCGCCAGCAGTGACTTTTCGAAGGGCTACAATGAGCAGTTCTTC
CDR3aa: CASSDFSKGYNEQFF
d_gene: NA
v_gene: TRBV10-2
j_gene: TRBJ2-1

CDR3nt: TGTGCCACCAGTGATTTGGGTTACGAGCAGTACTTC
CDR3aa: CATSDLGYEQYF
d_gene: NA
v_gene: TRBV24-1
j_gene: TRBJ2-7

CDR3nt: TGCGCCAGCAGCCTATCCGACTGGGGCACAGATACGCAGTATTTT
CDR3aa: CASSLSDWGTDTQYF
d_gene: NA
v_gene: TRBV4-1
j_gene: TRBJ2-3

CDR3nt: TGCGCCAGCAGTGATAGGACAGGGGGCGCGGGTGAAAAACTGTTTTTT
CDR3aa: CASSDRTGGAGEKLFF
d_gene: TRBD1
v_gene: TRBV10-2
j_gene: TRBJ1-4